This T cell receptor (beta chain) was retrieved from a study of CD8 T cells in Susac syndrome (dated by TCRdb to the late 2010s). General notes on the study: The study used repertoire sequencing to test whether antigen drove CD8+ T cell activation and differentiation in Susac syndrome.

This clonotype came up once. This clone's antigen is unknown. The input lacks base qualities; no much larger clone sits a single base away. One read gives only weak evidence. Broad study findings and their caveats: The number of individuals in the TCR sequencing and HLA analysis was recognized as being relatively small.

RNA was extracted using the RNeasy kit, and roughly 0.5 to 1 microgram was reverse transcribed with random hexamers. The immunoSEQ multiplex PCR assay, which covers 54 Vbeta and 13 Jbeta segments, was used to amplify TCR beta CDR3 regions. PCR amplification bias was corrected using a synthetic template baseline for primer optimization and computational correction. As for the authors' bioinformatics: Reads were annotated to V, D and J genes per IMGT and analyzed with immunoSEQ Analyzer, keeping only productive sequences. Clonality was computed as one minus Shannon entropy normalized by log2 of the number of productive unique sequences. For each patient and control, public and private clones were evaluated within the 100 most prevalent clones. Clones were defined as Susac-specific when absent from the healthy and MS cohorts, from some 1,100 published viral clones and from other ImmuneACCESS disease sequences. Starting from the raw public reads, TCRdb applied fastp trimming at Q25, assembled clones with MiXCR and retained in-frame beta chains. Entries that share a CDR3 protein sequence are merged under the most common genes and DNA. None of the V and J calls come from the authors' own analysis; TCRdb made them. The sample data list about 250,000 distinct CDR3 sequences, and roughly 95% of these were observed just once. Clones ranked in the top ten supply less than 0.075% of the sample.

Peripheral blood CD8+ and CD4+ T cells from healthy donors, Susac syndrome patients and multiple sclerosis patients were profiled using high-throughput TCR beta sequencing. The multiple sclerosis controls were treatment-naive patients who had stable or active relapsing-remitting disease and met the revised McDonald criteria. Bulk CD8+ and CD4+ T cells were purified magnetically by negative isolation, whereas CD8+ TEMRA cells were enriched by FACS. Blood was drawn into EDTA tubes, processed within 24 hours, and PBMCs were isolated by density gradient centrifugation. PBMCs intended for TCR sequencing were cryopreserved in liquid nitrogen and thawed later in a water bath at 37 degrees C. The sorted or isolated CD4+, CD8+ and CD8+ TEMRA cells reached a purity of at least 90%. The CDR3 runs 11 amino acids, cysteine and phenylalanine included. Kept here is only the CDR3 DNA, which spans 33 bases and is read in frame from base 1. From a lookup of the germline V gene, CDR1 and CDR2 are SQVTM and ANQGSEA.

The chain was built from TRBV29-1 and TRBJ2-5, with the D gene uncertain. This TCR came from a human donor with multiple sclerosis. The source material was CD4+ T cells from PBMCs. The nucleotides are TGCTCCGAGGCAAGCCAAGAGACCCAGTACTTC. This translates into CSEASQETQYF.